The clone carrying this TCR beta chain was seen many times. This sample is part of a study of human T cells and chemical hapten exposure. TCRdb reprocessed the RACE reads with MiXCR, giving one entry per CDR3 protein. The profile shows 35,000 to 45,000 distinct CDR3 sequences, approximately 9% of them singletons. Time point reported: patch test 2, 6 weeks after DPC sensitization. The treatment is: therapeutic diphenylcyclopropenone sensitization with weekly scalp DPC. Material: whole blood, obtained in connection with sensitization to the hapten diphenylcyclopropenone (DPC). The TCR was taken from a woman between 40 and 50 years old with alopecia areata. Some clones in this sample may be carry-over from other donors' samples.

CDR3 DNA: TGTGCCATCAGTGAAGCTGGGGGCGAGCAGTACTTC. Encoded protein: CAISEAGGEQYF. The chain has TRBV10-3 and TRBJ2-7; D is tentatively TRBD1 or TRBD2 (5 bases each). CDR1 and CDR2 from the germline V gene are ENHRY and SYGVKD. V was pared by 3 bases and J by 6 bases, with 9 bases between. This CDR3 has 12 amino acids.